The entry below describes one T cell receptor beta chain. The record originates from a study of blood T cell repertoires in COVID-19. Clones were read by immunoSEQ multiplex PCR, and TCRdb kept only the in-frame ones, dropping some. The table shows some 180,000 clones, with 60% to 85% occurring only once. The CDR3 consists of 16 residues. The ends lost 8 bases at V and 0 bases at J; junction bases unmatched: 12. CDR1 LNHDA and CDR2 SQIVND come from the germline V gene (reference sequence). This chain connects TRBV19 to TRBJ1-1; 7 nucleotides align to TRBD1. Sequences were obtained from peripheral blood. This receptor was identified in a woman in her 50s with active or convalescent COVID-19. CDR3 protein: CASFRTGHRMNTEAFF. The DNA of the CDR3 is TGTGCCAGTTTTCGGACAGGCCACAGGATGAACACTGAAGCTTTCTTT.